Reported below is one T cell receptor beta chain. Clones were sequenced by immunoSEQ multiplex PCR, and TCRdb holds only the in-frame ones, with some missing. The sample lists around 130,000 clones, about four fifths occurring once. This specimen comes from a study of PD-L1 blockade in urothelial cancer. The CDR3 runs 18 residues. V gave up 2 bases and J gave up 1 base; unmatched junction bases: 4. Germline V gene data show CDR1 as SGHNT and CDR2 as YYREEE (reference sequence). Time point defined: pretreatment peripheral blood. The chain is built from TRBV5-4 and TRBJ2-2; 14 bases are a match to TRBD2. The clonotype comes from a man aged 45-65 years with urothelial cancer. Specimen: PBMCs, collected around atezolizumab (anti-PD-L1) treatment. CDR3 bases: TGTGCCAGCAGCTTAGGGACTAGCGGGAGAAGGAACACCGGGGAGCTGTTTTTT. Amino acids: CASSLGTSGRRNTGELFF.